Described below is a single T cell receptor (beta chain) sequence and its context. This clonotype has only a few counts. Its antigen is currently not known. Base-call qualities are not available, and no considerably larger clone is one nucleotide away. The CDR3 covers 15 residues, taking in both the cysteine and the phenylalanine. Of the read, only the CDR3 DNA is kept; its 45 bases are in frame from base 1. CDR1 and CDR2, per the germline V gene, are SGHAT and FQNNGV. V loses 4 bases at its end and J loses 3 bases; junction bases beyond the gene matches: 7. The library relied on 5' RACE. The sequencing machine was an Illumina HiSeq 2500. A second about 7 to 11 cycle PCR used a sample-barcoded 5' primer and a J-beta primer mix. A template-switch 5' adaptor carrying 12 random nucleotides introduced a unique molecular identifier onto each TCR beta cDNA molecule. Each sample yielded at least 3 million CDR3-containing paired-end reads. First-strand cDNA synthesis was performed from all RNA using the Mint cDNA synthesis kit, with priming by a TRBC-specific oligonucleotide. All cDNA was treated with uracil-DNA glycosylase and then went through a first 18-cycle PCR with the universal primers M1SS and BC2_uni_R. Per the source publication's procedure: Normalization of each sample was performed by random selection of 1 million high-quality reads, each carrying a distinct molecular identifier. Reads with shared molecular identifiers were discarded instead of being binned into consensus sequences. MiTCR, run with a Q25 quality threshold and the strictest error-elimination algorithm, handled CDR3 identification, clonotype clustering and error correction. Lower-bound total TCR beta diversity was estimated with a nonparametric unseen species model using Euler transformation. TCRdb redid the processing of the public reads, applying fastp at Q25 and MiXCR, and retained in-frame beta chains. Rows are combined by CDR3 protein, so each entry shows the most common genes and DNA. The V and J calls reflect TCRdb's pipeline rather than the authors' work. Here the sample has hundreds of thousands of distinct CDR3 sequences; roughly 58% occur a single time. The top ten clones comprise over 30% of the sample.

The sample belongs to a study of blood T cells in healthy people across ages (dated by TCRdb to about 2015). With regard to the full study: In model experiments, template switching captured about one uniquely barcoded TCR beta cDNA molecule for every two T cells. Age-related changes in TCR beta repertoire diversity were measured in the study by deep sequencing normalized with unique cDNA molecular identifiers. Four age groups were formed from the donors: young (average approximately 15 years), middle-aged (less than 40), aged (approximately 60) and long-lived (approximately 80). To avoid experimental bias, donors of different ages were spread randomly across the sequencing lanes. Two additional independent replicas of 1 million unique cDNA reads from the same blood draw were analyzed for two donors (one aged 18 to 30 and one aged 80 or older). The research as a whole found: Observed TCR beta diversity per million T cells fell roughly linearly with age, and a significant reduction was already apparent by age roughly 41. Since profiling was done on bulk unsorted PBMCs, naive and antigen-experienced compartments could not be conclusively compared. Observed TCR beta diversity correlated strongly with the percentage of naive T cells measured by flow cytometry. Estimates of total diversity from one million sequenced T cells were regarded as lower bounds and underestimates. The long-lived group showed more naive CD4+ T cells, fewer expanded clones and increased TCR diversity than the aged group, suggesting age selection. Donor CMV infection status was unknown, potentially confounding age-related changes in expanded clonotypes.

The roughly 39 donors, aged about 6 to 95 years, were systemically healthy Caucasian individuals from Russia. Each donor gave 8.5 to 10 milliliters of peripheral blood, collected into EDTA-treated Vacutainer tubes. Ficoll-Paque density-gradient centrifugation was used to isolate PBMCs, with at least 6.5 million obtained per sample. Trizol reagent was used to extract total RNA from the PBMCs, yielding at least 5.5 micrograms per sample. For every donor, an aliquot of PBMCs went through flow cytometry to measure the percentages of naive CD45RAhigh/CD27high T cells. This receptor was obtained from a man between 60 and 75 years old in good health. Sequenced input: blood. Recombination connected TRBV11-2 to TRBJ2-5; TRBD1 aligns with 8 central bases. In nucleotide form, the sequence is TGTGCCAGCAGCTCCGGGACAGGAGCCGAAGAGACCCAGTACTTC. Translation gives CASSSGTGAEETQYF.